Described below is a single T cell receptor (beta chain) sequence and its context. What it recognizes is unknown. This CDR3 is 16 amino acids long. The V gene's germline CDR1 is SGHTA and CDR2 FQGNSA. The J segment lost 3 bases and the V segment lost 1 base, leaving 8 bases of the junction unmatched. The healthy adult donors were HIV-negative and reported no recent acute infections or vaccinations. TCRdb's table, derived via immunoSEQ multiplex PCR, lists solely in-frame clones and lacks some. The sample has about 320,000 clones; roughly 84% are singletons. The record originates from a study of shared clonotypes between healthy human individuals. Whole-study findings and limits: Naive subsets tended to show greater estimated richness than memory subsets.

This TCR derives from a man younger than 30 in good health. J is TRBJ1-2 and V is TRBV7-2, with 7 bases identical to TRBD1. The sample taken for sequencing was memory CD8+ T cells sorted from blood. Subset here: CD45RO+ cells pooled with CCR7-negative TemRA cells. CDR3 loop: CASSLGTGKGHYGYTF. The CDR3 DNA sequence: TGTGCCAGCAGCTTAGGGACAGGCAAGGGGCACTATGGCTACACCTTC.